This TCR beta chain was sequenced in a study of early T cells in non-severe SARS-CoV-2 infection. As for the study in general: It was bulk RNA from unsorted whole blood that was sequenced, and the chains were unpaired.

Attachment of unique molecular identifiers to individual cDNA molecules was performed. TCRdb analysed the 5' RACE reads with MiXCR anew, one entry per CDR3 protein. The sample holds tens of thousands of distinct CDR3 sequences, around 9% seen once. This clonotype was recorded at least ten times. The CDR3 runs to 16 residues. The V end lost 3 bases, the J end lost 0 bases, and 12 bases lay between the germline ends. Sequenced: whole blood. The receptor was isolated from an adult who was a healthcare worker with PCR-confirmed SARS-CoV-2 infection or an uninfected control (not recorded which). The V and J genes are TRBV12-3 or TRBV12-4 and TRBJ2-1; D gene uncertain. CDR3 bases: TGTGCCAGCAGTTTTTTAGCCTTCAGCTCCTACAATGAGCAGTTCTTC. It translates to CASSFLAFSSYNEQFF.